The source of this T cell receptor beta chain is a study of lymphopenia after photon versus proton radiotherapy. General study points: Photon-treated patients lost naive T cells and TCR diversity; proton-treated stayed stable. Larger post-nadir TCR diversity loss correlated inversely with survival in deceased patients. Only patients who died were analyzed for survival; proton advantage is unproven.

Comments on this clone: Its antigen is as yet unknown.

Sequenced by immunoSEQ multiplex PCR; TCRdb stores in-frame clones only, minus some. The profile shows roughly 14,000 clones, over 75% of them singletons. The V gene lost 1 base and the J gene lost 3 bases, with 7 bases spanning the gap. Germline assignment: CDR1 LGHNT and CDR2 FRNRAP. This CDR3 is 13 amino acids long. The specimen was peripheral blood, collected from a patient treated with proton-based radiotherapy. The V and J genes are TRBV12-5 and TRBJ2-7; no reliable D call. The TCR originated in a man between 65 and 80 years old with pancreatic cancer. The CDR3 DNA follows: TGTGCTAGTGGTTTGGAAATCCACTACGAGCAGTACTTC. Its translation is CASGLEIHYEQYF.